The subject of this entry is one T cell receptor (beta chain). As yet, its antigen is unknown. This sample was included in a study of T cell responses to AZD1222 COVID-19 vaccine. Assay used: immunoSEQ multiplex PCR; TCRdb lists only in-frame clones, some missing. The sample records around 110,000 clones, 80% to 90% being singletons. General observations from the study: Nearly half of spike-specific TCRs reportedly go after variant regions that carry no mutations. It was only a handful of AZD1222 recipients who were seropositive at baseline. Donors were chiefly white British, with a greater number of females, and clonal diversity was perhaps underestimated.

Per germline, CDR1 PRHDT and CDR2 FYEKMQ (reference sequence). Trimming removed 5 bases from V and 11 bases from J; junction bases left unmatched: 11. The CDR3 spans 14 residues. This sample comprised peripheral blood, obtained on day 0 of MenACWY control vaccination. This sequence was found in an adult in good health. The chain uses TRBV13 and TRBJ1-4; 7 bases match TRBD1. As DNA, the CDR3 is TGTGCCAGCAGCGACCGGGACAGCCCAGGCAAACTGTTTTTT. Protein product: CASSDRDSPGKLFF.